This T cell receptor beta chain comes out of a study of early T cells in non-severe SARS-CoV-2 infection (dated by TCRdb to the early 2020s). The study in broad terms: TCR sequencing used bulk RNA from unsorted whole blood, so alpha and beta chains could not be paired. The paper as a whole reports these results and caveats: VDJdb matching was skewed toward anti-spike CD8 responses and likely underestimated virus-specific expansions by missing private and CD4 specificities.

In its sample, this clonotype was seen a few times. Its antigen is still unknown. Per-base qualities were not stored, and no clone one base away is much larger. Libraries were made using 5' RACE. Instrument used: NextSeq 500. Unique molecular identifiers were attached to individual cDNA molecules in the TCR library protocol so that sequencing error and PCR bias could be corrected. TCR alpha and beta chains were both sequenced, and the abundances of alpha and beta sequences in each sample were closely correlated with each other. The source study handled its data this way. Decombinator V4 was used to annotate TCR sequences for V gene, J gene and CDR3. Expanded TCRs were defined as changing significantly between any two time points under a Poisson model with p below 0.0001. TCR abundances were normalised to the total number of TCRs sequenced per sample and were expressed as counts per million. MAIT TCRs were defined by TRAV1-2 paired with TRAJ12, TRAJ20 or TRAJ33, and iNKT TCRs by TRAV10 paired with TRAJ18. VDJdb, accessed on 1 November 2021, was searched for TCRs annotated for CMV, EBV and SARS-CoV-2, and TCRs annotated for more than one antigen were excluded. TCRdb reran the public reads through fastp at Q25 and MiXCR, keeping productive beta chains. One record per CDR3 amino acid sequence lists the most common genes and DNA. The V and J calls come from TCRdb's annotation, not from the publication. The sample data list approximately 37,000 distinct CDR3 sequences, and about 8% of these were observed just once. The ten most abundant clones make up about an eighth of the sample.

Trimming costs V 6 bases and J 2 bases, and their ends lie 17 bases apart. The CDR3 numbers 16 residues from cysteine through phenylalanine. The sequence is cut down to CDR3 DNA, 48 bases in frame from base 1. From a lookup of the germline V gene, CDR1 and CDR2 are MDHEN and SYDVKM. This was a case-control study nested in a cohort of healthcare workers in London, UK, who had nasopharyngeal swab PCR tests and blood samples taken every week. Between 23 and 31 March 2020, the week of the UK lockdown, healthcare workers were enrolled and then followed up weekly for as long as 16 weeks. Specimen: whole blood, collected at baseline. The chain uses TRBV28 and TRBJ1-3; there is no confident call for the D gene. This clonotype was obtained from an adult who was a healthcare worker with PCR-confirmed SARS-CoV-2 infection or an uninfected control (not recorded which). The nucleotide sequence is given as TGTGCCAGCAGAAGATCTCCTGGTGGGACTGGAAACACCATATATTTT. Translated, this gives CASRRSPGGTGNTIYF.